This entry is about one T cell receptor beta chain. Trimming removed 2 bases from V and 3 bases from J, with 12 bases in between. Germline V gene lookup returns CDR1 SGHVS and CDR2 FQNEAQ. The CDR3 is made up of 15 amino acids. TCRdb keeps only in-frame clones here, not all; method: immunoSEQ multiplex PCR. This sample yields about 310,000 clones, of which around 87% are seen a single time; roughly 2.3% belongs to the top ten. These data come from a study of blood T cell repertoires in COVID-19. What was sequenced was peripheral blood. This clonotype was obtained from a man between 18 and 35 years old with active or convalescent COVID-19. V and J are TRBV7-8 and TRBJ2-3; D is possibly TRBD2 (7 bases). The CDR3, as DNA: TGTGCCAGCAGCTTATGGGGGGGGGCGACAGATACGCAGTATTTT. This sequence encodes CASSLWGGATDTQYF.